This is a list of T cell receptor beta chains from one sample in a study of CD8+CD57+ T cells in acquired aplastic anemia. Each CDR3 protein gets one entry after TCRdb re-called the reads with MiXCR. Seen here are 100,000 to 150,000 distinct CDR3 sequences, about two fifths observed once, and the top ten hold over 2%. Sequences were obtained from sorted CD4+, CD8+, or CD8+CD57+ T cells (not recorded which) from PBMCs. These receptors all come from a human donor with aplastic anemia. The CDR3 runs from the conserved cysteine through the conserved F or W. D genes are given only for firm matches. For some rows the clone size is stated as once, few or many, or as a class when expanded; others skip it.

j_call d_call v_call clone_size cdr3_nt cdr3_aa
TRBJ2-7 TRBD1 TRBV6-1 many TGTGCCAGCAGCGAGGCGGGCAGGGGGTACTACGAGCAGTACTTC CASSEAGRGYYEQYF
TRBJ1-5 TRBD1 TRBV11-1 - TGTGCCAGCAGCCCCGGGACAGGGGAAGGCAATCAGCCCCAGCATTTT CASSPGTGEGNQPQHF
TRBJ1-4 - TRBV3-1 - TGTGCCAGCAGCCAAACGGTGTTGGGAGAAAAACTGTTTTTT CASSQTVLGEKLFF
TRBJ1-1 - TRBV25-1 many TGTGCCAGTCGAGGTGGCCGCGCTGAAGCTTTCTTT CASRGGRAEAFF
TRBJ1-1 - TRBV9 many TGTGCCAGCAGCGTATACGAGACGAGGACTGAAGCTTTCTTT CASSVYETRTEAFF
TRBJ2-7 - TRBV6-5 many TGTGCCAGCAGTTACCCAGTGCGCTCCTACGAGCAGTACTTC CASSYPVRSYEQYF
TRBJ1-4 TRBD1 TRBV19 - TGTGCCAGTAGAAAGGGGGCTGTTGGGGAAAAACTGTTTTTT CASRKGAVGEKLFF
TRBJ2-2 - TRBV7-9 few TGTGCCAGCAGCCTCCGACCCCCTACCGGGGAGCTGTTTTTT CASSLRPPTGELFF
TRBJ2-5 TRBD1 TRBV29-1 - TGCAGCGTTGAAGGGACAGGGAACTGGCAGACCCAGTACTTC CSVEGTGNWQTQYF
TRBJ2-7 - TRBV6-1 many TGTGCCAGCAGTGAATCCCCGGGACATACGACCCTGGAGCAGTACTTC CASSESPGHTTLEQYF
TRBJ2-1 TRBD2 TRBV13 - TGTACCAGCAGCTTAACTAGCGGGGACTACAATGAGCAGTTCTTC CTSSLTSGDYNEQFF
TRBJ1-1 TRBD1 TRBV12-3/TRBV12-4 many TGTGCCAGCAAATTCGGACAGGGGGCAGAAGCTTTCTTT CASKFGQGAEAFF
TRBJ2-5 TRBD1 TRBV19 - TGTGCCAGTAAATTACAGGGGGTAGAGACCCAGTACTTC CASKLQGVETQYF
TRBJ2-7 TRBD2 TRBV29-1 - TGCAGCGTCGGTCTCGGGGAGGGTTACGAGCAGTACTTC CSVGLGEGYEQYF
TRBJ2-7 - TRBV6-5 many TGTGCCAGCAGTTACTCTTTAGCAGGGCAGGGCTACGAGCAGTACTTC CASSYSLAGQGYEQYF
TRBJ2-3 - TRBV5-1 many TGCGCCAGCAGCGTGTCTTCAGATACGCAGTATTTT CASSVSSDTQYF
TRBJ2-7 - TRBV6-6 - TGTGCCAGCAGTTACGGGCCCGAGCAGTACTTC CASSYGPEQYF
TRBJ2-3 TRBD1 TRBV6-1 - TGTGCCAGCAGTGAGACAGGGCGCTCGCAGTATTTT CASSETGRSQYF
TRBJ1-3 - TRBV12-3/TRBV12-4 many TGTGCCAGCAGGCGGACGGCCAGCTCTGGAAACACCATATATTTT CASRRTASSGNTIYF
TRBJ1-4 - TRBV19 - TGTGCCAGGGCACCTACAGGGCTGGGTTCAACTAATGAAAAACTGTTTTTT CARAPTGLGSTNEKLFF
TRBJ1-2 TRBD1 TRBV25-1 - TGTGCCAGCAGCTGGGGGACAGGGTGGGCGGAGGGCTACACCTTC CASSWGTGWAEGYTF
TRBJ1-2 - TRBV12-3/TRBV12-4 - TGTGGCAGCAGTTTAGAGGGGGGGCGAATTGGATTCTATGGCTACACCTTC CGSSLEGGRIGFYGYTF
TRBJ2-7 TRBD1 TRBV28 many TGTGCCAGCAGTGTTCCGACAGGGCGGTACGAGCAGTACTTC CASSVPTGRYEQYF
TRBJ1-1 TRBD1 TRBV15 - TGTGCCACCAGCAGAGATCACAGGGGATTGAACGCTGAAGCTTTCTTT CATSRDHRGLNAEAFF
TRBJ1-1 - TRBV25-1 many TGTGCCAGCAGTGAATCGTACGGGAACACTGAAGCTTTCTTT CASSESYGNTEAFF
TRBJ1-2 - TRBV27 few TGTGCCAGCAACTGGGACCCCCGCTACTATGGCTACACCTTC CASNWDPRYYGYTF
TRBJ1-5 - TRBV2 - TGTGCCAGCAGTGACGGGGGCGGTCAGCCCCAGCATTTT CASSDGGGQPQHF
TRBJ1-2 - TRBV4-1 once TGCGCCAGCAGCCAAGTCACCGGGGGAGACTATGGCTACACCTTC CASSQVTGGDYGYTF
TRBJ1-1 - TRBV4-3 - TGCGCCAGCAGCAGGGGGACAAAAGCTTTCTTT CASSRGTKAFF
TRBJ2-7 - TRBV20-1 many TGCAGTGCTAGAGTGGGAAATCTAGCCGAGCAGTACTTC CSARVGNLAEQYF
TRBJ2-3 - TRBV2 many TGTGCCAGCAGTGCCACAGGGGATACGCAGTATTTT CASSATGDTQYF
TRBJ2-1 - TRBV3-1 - TGTGCCAGCAGCCAAGAAAGCTCCTACAATGAGCAGTTCTTC CASSQESSYNEQFF
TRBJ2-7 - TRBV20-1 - TGCAGTGCTAGAGACCCCGCAGGCTCCTACGAGCAGTACTTC CSARDPAGSYEQYF
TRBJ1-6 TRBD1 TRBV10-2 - TGCGCCAGCTTCCCGGGACAGGATAATTCACCCCTCCACTTT CASFPGQDNSPLHF
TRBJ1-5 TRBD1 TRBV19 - TGTGCCAGCAGTTCCGGACAGGGATCCCAGCCCCAGCATTTT CASSSGQGSQPQHF
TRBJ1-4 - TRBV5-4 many TGTGCCAGCAGCTTGGAACAGGCGGATGAAAAACTGTTTTTT CASSLEQADEKLFF
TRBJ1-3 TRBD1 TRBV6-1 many TGTGCCAGCAGAACCGGGACAGTAAACACCATATATTTT CASRTGTVNTIYF
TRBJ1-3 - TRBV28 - TGTGCCAGCAATCCCCTGTTCTCTGGAAGCACCATATATTTT CASNPLFSGSTIYF
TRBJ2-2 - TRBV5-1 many TGCGCCAGCAGCTTGCCCTGGACAACGGCGAACACCGGGGAGCTGTTTTTT CASSLPWTTANTGELFF
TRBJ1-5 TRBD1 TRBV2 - TGTGCCAGTCAATGGGACAGGGGGCAAAGTCAGCCCCAGCATTTT CASQWDRGQSQPQHF
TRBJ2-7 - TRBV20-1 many TGCAGTGCTAGAGTAGCAGGGGCCGAGCAGTACTTC CSARVAGAEQYF
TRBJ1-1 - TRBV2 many TGTGCCAGCAGAGTTGGACCCGTCACTGAAGCTTTCTTT CASRVGPVTEAFF
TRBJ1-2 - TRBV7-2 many TGTGCCAGCAGCTTAGCCGGGACAACTAACTATGGCTACACCTTC CASSLAGTTNYGYTF
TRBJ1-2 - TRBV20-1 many TGCAGTGCTAGTGGAGGGGGAGGCTCGGGCTACACCTTC CSASGGGGSGYTF
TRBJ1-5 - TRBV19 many TGTGCCAGCAACCGTGGACAGACGGATTATCAGCCCCAGCATTTT CASNRGQTDYQPQHF
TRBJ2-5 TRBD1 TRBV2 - TGTGCCAGCAGTCGCGGGACAGGGTTCTCGGAGACCCAGTACTTC CASSRGTGFSETQYF
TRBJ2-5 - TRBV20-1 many TGCAGTGCCCCCCGCCCAGGACTGCAAGAGACCCAGTACTTC CSAPRPGLQETQYF
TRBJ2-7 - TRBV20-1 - TGCGGTGCCGCCCCAGGGGCTTACGAGCAGTACTTC CGAAPGAYEQYF
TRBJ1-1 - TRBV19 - TGTGCCAGTAGTATTCCGGGACGGGGACGGACTGAAGCTTTCTTT CASSIPGRGRTEAFF
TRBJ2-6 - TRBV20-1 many TGCAGTGCCCGACGGGCCAACGTCCTGACTTTC CSARRANVLTF
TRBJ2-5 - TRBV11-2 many TGTGCCAGCAGCTTAGGGCAGGGCCGAGAGACCCAGTACTTC CASSLGQGRETQYF